Below, 32 T cell receptor beta chains from the same sample are listed, as sequenced in a study of cytomegalovirus exposure and HLA in healthy donors. Measured with immunoSEQ multiplex PCR; TCRdb has only the in-frame clones, and not every one. The top ten hold 1% to 1.5% of the sample, which has approximately 260,000 clones, approximately 83% seen once. Sequencing was performed on PBMCs. The receptor source for this set is a young woman in good health and CMV-seropositive.

This clone was recorded once. The V and J genes are TRBV18 and TRBJ2-5; a weak D match, TRBD2 (5 bases). With 3 bases removed from V and 5 bases from J, the gap between germline ends came to 13 bases. The CDR3 is 14 amino acids. Germline CDR1 and CDR2: KGHSH and LQKENI. CDR3 sequence reads: CASSPTEGQETQYF. The CDR3 DNA sequence: TGTGCCAGCTCACCGACCGAGGGCCAGGAGACCCAGTACTTC.

The genes are TRBV28 and TRBJ1-1; D may be TRBD1 (6 bases). Germline CDR1 is MDHEN and CDR2 is SYDVKM. Trimming left V 2 bases short and J 5 bases short, with 12 bases between. The CDR3 extends over 14 amino acids. CDR3 residues: CASSLRGSRTEAFF. The CDR3 nucleotides read TGTGCCAGCAGTTTAAGGGGGAGTAGGACTGAAGCTTTCTTT.

This clone was detected only once. The J gene is TRBJ2-5, the V gene TRBV5-1; 7 nucleotides align to TRBD2. The CDR3 contains 15 residues. J was trimmed by 5 bases and V by 2 bases; bases with no gene match: 9. Germline assignment: CDR1 SGHRS and CDR2 YFSETQ. The CDR3 sequence: CASSLAGPPLETQYF. Here the CDR3 DNA reads TGCGCCAGCAGCTTAGCGGGACCCCCATTGGAGACCCAGTACTTC. The full variable domain, in which reference TRBV5-1 and TRBJ2-5 provide the parts outside the CDR3, is KAGVTQTPRYLIKTRGQQVTLSCSPISGHRSVSWYQQTPGQGLQFLFEYFSETQRNKGNFPGRFSGRQFSNSRSEMNVSTLELGDSALYLCASSLAGPPLETQYFGPGTRLLVL.

The chain joins TRBV2 to TRBJ2-5; TRBD2 agrees at 11 bases. This CDR3 region has 17 residues. The germline CDR1 and CDR2 sequences are SNHLY and FYNNEI. The V gene end was trimmed by 2 bases and the J gene end by 0 bases; junction bases not matched to a gene: 5. The CDR3 is CASSESRTSGYQETQYF. In DNA form, the CDR3 reads TGTGCCAGCAGTGAAAGTCGGACTAGCGGGTACCAAGAGACCCAGTACTTC.

The rearrangement links TRBV11-2 to TRBJ2-1; TRBD2 agrees at 7 bases. Germline lookup yields CDR1 SGHAT and CDR2 FQNNGV. Unmatched junction bases numbered 2, after V lost 5 bases and J lost 7 bases. CDR3 length equals 12 residues. CDR3 protein: CASSGGGNEQFF. In nucleotides, the CDR3 is TGTGCCAGCAGCGGGGGGGGTAATGAGCAGTTCTTC. Looking up the rest from reference TRBV11-2 and TRBJ2-1 gives the full variable domain: EAGVAQSPRYKIIEKRQSVAFWCNPISGHATLYWYQQILGQGPKLLIQFQNNGVVDDSQLPKDRFSAERLKGVDSTLKIQPAKLEDSAVYLCASSGGGNEQFFGPGTRLTVL.

CDR3 in DNA: TGTGCCAGCAGTACCGGGACAGTTAGTTCTGAGCAGTACTTC. This translates into CASSTGTVSSEQYF. The gene calls are TRBV2 and TRBJ2-7; TRBD1 aligns across 7 bases. J lost 7 bases, V lost 5 bases, and 11 bases had no gene match. Germline V gene data show CDR1 as SNHLY and CDR2 as FYNNEI. The CDR3 extends over 14 amino acids.

This clone was seen more than once but under ten times. The chain uses TRBV30 and TRBJ2-7; the match to TRBD2 covers 10 bases. The V and J ends lost 4 bases and 3 bases, in that order; junction bases with no gene match: 9. Per germline, CDR1 GTSNPN and CDR2 SVGIG (reference sequence). The CDR3 contains 15 residues. The CDR3 DNA reads as TGTGCCTGGACCCCCATCACTAGCGGGATCTACGAGCAGTACTTC. It specifies CAWTPITSGIYEQYF.

The chain uses TRBV5-1 and TRBJ2-3; TRBD2 matches 10 bases. The CDR3 is 19 residues long. Germline values: CDR1 SGHRS, CDR2 YFSETQ. V was clipped by 1 base and J by 0 bases; unmatched bases: 11. The CDR3 here is CASSLIPSAGGPSTDTQYF. The CDR3 DNA sequence: TGCGCCAGCAGCTTGATTCCTTCAGCGGGAGGGCCAAGCACAGATACGCAGTATTTT.

This clone was counted only a few times. J is TRBJ1-1 and V is TRBV5-6; D perhaps matches TRBD1 (5 bases). Trimming pared 1 base from V and 4 bases from J, leaving 14 bases between. CDR3 length equals 15 residues. Germline CDR1 is SGHDT and CDR2 is YYEEEE. CDR3 sequence: CASSLTSGRLTEAFF. The CDR3 coding sequence is TGTGCCAGCAGCTTGACCTCAGGGAGGCTCACTGAAGCTTTCTTT. Full variable domain (rest looked up from reference TRBV5-6 and TRBJ1-1): DAGVTQSPTHLIKTRGQQVTLRCSPKSGHDTVSWYQQALGQGPQFIFQYYEEEERQRGNFPDRFSGHQFPNYSSELNVNALLLGDSALYLCASSLTSGRLTEAFFGQGTRLTVV.

This chain links TRBV27 with TRBJ1-1; TRBD1 aligns across 9 bases. V lost 6 bases to trimming and J lost 12 bases; unmatched junction nucleotides: 11. Looked up from germline, CDR1 is MNHEY and CDR2 is SMNVEV (reference sequence). The CDR3 is 13 residues long. CDR3 DNA: TGTGCCAGCAGCTATACACGGGACAGGGCGTCTTTCTTT. Protein product: CASSYTRDRASFF.

The chain is built from TRBV6-1 and TRBJ1-4; the match to TRBD1 covers 10 bases. CDR1 MNHNS and CDR2 SASEGT come from the germline V gene. This CDR3 is built from 15 residues. Trimming removed 6 bases from V and 6 bases from J; junction bases left unmatched: 7. CDR3 residues: CASSGTGTGDEKLFF. CDR3 in DNA: TGTGCCAGCAGCGGGACCGGGACAGGGGATGAAAAACTGTTTTTT.

The V and J genes are TRBV6-6 and TRBJ2-7, with D maybe TRBD2 (5 bases). This CDR3 spans 14 amino acids. Trimming left V 4 bases short and J 3 bases short, with 13 bases between. Germline assignment: CDR1 MNHNY and CDR2 SVGAGI (reference sequence). The CDR3 DNA reads as TGTGCCAGCAGTTTAGGCCAGAGGGACTACGAGCAGTACTTC. It codes for CASSLGQRDYEQYF.

The chain employs TRBV7-2 and TRBJ2-5; unclear D gene. The CDR3 runs 14 residues. V was pared by 5 bases and J by 0 bases, with 10 bases between. Looked up from germline, CDR1 is SGHTA and CDR2 is FQGNSA. The CDR3 coding sequence is TGTGCCAGCAGCCCCCCTCCGTACCAAGAGACCCAGTACTTC. Translation: CASSPPPYQETQYF.

The chain is built from TRBV9 and TRBJ1-3; TRBD1 aligns across 7 bases. With V trimmed by 1 base and J by 4 bases, 2 bases remained unmatched. Germline V gene data show CDR1 as SGDLS and CDR2 as YYNGEE. The CDR3 loop spans 14 amino acids. The CDR3 loop reads CASSVLGQGNTIYF. The CDR3 DNA follows: TGTGCCAGCAGCGTATTGGGACAGGGAAACACCATATATTTT.

V usage is TRBV9 and J usage is TRBJ2-7; the match to TRBD2 covers 11 bases. The CDR3 covers 15 residues. Germline-derived CDR1 and CDR2 are SGDLS and YYNGEE. Losses at the gene ends were 3 bases for V and 1 base for J; bases not matched to a gene: 3. In DNA, the CDR3 is TGTGCCAGCAGCGAGGGGACTAGCGGTTCCTACGAGCAGTACTTC. Translated: CASSEGTSGSYEQYF.

The sample holds one count of this clone. The rearrangement uses TRBV7-9 and TRBJ2-7; no firm D call. V lost 1 base and J lost 1, with 17 bases in between. The CDR3 contains 17 residues. Germline loops: CDR1 SEHNR, CDR2 FQNEAQ (reference sequence). The CDR3 loop reads CASSLGGQPTRSYEQYF. Here the CDR3 DNA reads TGTGCCAGCAGCTTAGGAGGCCAGCCCACCAGATCCTACGAGCAGTACTTC.

J is TRBJ2-1 and V is TRBV6-5; TRBD1 is a possible D gene (6 bases). Germline CDR1 is MNHEY and CDR2 is SVGAGI. The CDR3 contains 15 residues. V was clipped by 6 bases and J by 9 bases, with 21 bases between them. CDR3 in DNA: TGTGCCAGCAGAGACCGTGGGACACCATGGGGTGAGCAGTTCTTC. Amino acids: CASRDRGTPWGEQFF.

Only one count was recorded for this clone. V usage is TRBV14 and J usage is TRBJ2-2; D call uncertain. The CDR3 covers 16 residues. Germline CDR1 and CDR2: SGHDN and FVKESK. Trimming left V 1 base short and J 6 bases short, with 15 bases between. In DNA, the CDR3 is TGTGCCAGCAGCCAAGGTTTGGTTGCGCTAGCCGGGGAGCTGTTTTTT. It yields the protein CASSQGLVALAGELFF. The full variable domain, in which reference TRBV14 and TRBJ2-2 provide the parts outside the CDR3, is EAGVTQFPSHSVIEKGQTVTLRCDPISGHDNLYWYRRVMGKEIKFLLHFVKESKQDESGMPNNRFLAERTGGTYSTLKVQPAELEDSGVYFCASSQGLVALAGELFFGEGSRLTVL.

The rearrangement uses TRBV6-5 and TRBJ2-3; 7 bases align to TRBD1. The length of the CDR3 is 14 residues. In germline, CDR1 is MNHEY, CDR2 SVGAGI. V lost 4 bases and J lost 2; bases outside the gene matches: 3. The CDR3 region has the DNA TGTGCCAGCAGTTCGACAGGGAACACAGATACGCAGTATTTT. Amino acids: CASSSTGNTDTQYF.

This clone was recorded only once. The chain uses TRBV6-1 and TRBJ2-2, with TRBD2 matching over 10 bases. The CDR3 spans 16 residues. Germline CDR1 MNHNS, CDR2 SASEGT. V lost 3 bases to trimming and J lost 5 bases; unmatched junction nucleotides: 6. This CDR3 is CASSESSGSRTGELFF. DNA for the CDR3: TGTGCCAGCAGTGAGTCTAGCGGGAGCCGAACCGGGGAGCTGTTTTTT.

This chain uses TRBV5-5 with TRBJ2-7, with D tentatively TRBD2 (5 bases). This CDR3 is built from 15 residues. The germline CDR1 and CDR2 sequences are SGHKS and YYEKEE (reference sequence). V was pared by 0 bases and J by 6 bases, with 16 bases between. The DNA for the CDR3 is TGTGCCAGCAGCTTGGGGACGGACTCGTGGGGCGAGCAGTACTTC. This gives the protein CASSLGTDSWGEQYF.

This chain joins TRBV19 and TRBJ2-7; D remains unclear. The CDR3 has 13 residues. Germline V gene lookup returns CDR1 LNHDA and CDR2 SQIVND (reference sequence). V dropped 3 bases and J dropped 0 bases, with 6 bases sitting between them. The CDR3 here is CASSIPSSYEQYF. The CDR3 nucleotides read TGTGCCAGTAGTATCCCCAGCTCCTACGAGCAGTACTTC.

The chain recombines TRBV10-1 with TRBJ1-2, with TRBD1 as a possible D gene (5 bases). CDR3 length: 13 residues. The germline V gene has CDR1 WNHNN and CDR2 SYGVQD (reference sequence). The V and J ends lost 0 bases and 5 bases respectively, with 7 bases between them. DNA for the CDR3: TGCGCCAGCAGTGAGTCTTCAGGGTATGGCTACACCTTC. Protein sequence: CASSESSGYGYTF.

The V gene is TRBV7-9, the J gene TRBJ2-1, with D possibly TRBD2 on 6 matching bases. CDR1 and CDR2 from the germline V gene are SEHNR and FQNEAQ (reference sequence). The germline V and J ends were trimmed by 4 bases and 0 bases, with 7 bases remaining between them. The CDR3 is 14 residues long. The chain's CDR3 is CASSSGGSYNEQFF. Written as DNA, the CDR3 is TGTGCCAGCAGCTCCGGGGGCTCCTACAATGAGCAGTTCTTC.

The chain joins TRBV6-1 to TRBJ2-7; possibly TRBD2 for D (5 bases). This CDR3 is 14 amino acids long. Germline-derived CDR1 and CDR2 are MNHNS and SASEGT. Trimming left V 1 base short and J 0 bases short, with 7 bases between. DNA for the CDR3: TGTGCCAGCAGTGAAGGGGGAGCCTCCTACGAGCAGTACTTC. Residues: CASSEGGASYEQYF.

The chain uses TRBV14 and TRBJ1-2, with 7 positions matching TRBD1. The germline gives CDR1 SGHDN, CDR2 FVKESK. The trim removed 4 bases at V and 4 bases at J, leaving 9 bases unmatched. The CDR3 contains 15 residues. CDR3 residues: CASSLFGTAFYGYTF. The CDR3 DNA follows: TGTGCCAGCAGCCTTTTCGGGACAGCCTTCTATGGCTACACCTTC. The full variable domain, its missing parts supplied by reference TRBV14 and TRBJ1-2, is EAGVTQFPSHSVIEKGQTVTLRCDPISGHDNLYWYRRVMGKEIKFLLHFVKESKQDESGMPNNRFLAERTGGTYSTLKVQPAELEDSGVYFCASSLFGTAFYGYTFGSGTRLTVV.

The chain is built from TRBV6-5 and TRBJ1-5, with a possible D match to TRBD1 (5 bases). This CDR3 comprises 13 residues. Germline V CDR1 and CDR2: MNHEY, SVGAGI. V lost 7 bases and J lost 3, with 10 bases in between. This CDR3 is CASTPGLNQPQHF. Here the CDR3 DNA reads TGTGCCAGCACCCCAGGGCTCAATCAGCCCCAGCATTTT.

This chain connects TRBV10-1 to TRBJ2-3; TRBD2 aligns across 11 bases. The J segment lost 4 bases and the V segment lost 3 bases, leaving 6 bases of the junction unmatched. Germline V gene sequence: CDR1 WNHNN, CDR2 SYGVQD (reference sequence). CDR3 length equals 16 residues. This CDR3 reads CASSDTSGSSADTQYF. CDR3 nucleotides: TGCGCCAGCAGTGATACTAGCGGGAGTTCAGCAGATACGCAGTATTTT.

The chain couples TRBV10-1 to TRBJ2-3, with TRBD2 matching over 12 bases. The CDR3 runs to 14 residues. With 8 bases clipped from V and 0 bases from J, the junction kept 0 bases outside the gene matches. Looked up from germline, CDR1 is WNHNN and CDR2 is SYGVQD (reference sequence). CDR3 amino acids: CASGTSGSTDTQYF. In DNA form, the CDR3 reads TGCGCCAGCGGGACTAGCGGGAGCACAGATACGCAGTATTTT.

The chain couples TRBV14 to TRBJ2-7; TRBD2 agrees at 7 bases. CDR3 length: 17 amino acids. Germline V gene sequence: CDR1 SGHDN, CDR2 FVKESK. The trim removed 1 base at V and 1 base at J, leaving 10 bases unmatched. The CDR3 DNA is TGTGCCAGCAGCCAAGGCTATGGGGGACTAAGATCCTACGAGCAGTACTTC. Protein: CASSQGYGGLRSYEQYF.

The chain employs TRBV6-5 and TRBJ2-3; a weak D match, TRBD1 (6 bases). Germline V gives CDR1 MNHEY, CDR2 SVGAGI. The CDR3 is 15 residues long. Trimming stripped 6 bases from V and 5 bases from J, with 18 bases between. CDR3 DNA: TGTGCCAGCAGGGATCAGGGGTTTAGTGGAGATACGCAGTATTTT. Protein product: CASRDQGFSGDTQYF.

J is TRBJ1-1 and V is TRBV29-1, with 10 bases matching TRBD1. CDR3 length: 17 residues. Germline-derived CDR1 and CDR2 are SQVTM and ANQGSEA. The ends lost 7 bases at V and 3 bases at J; junction bases unmatched: 17. For the CDR3, the DNA is TGCAGCGCTAGATCGTTGACAGGGGGCGCGAGGGACACTGAAGCTTTCTTT. Translating gives CSARSLTGGARDTEAFF.